The 21 T cell receptor beta chains listed next were all sequenced from one sample in a study of cytomegalovirus exposure and HLA in healthy donors. Some clones are missing from TCRdb's copy, which holds only in-frame ones; the method was immunoSEQ multiplex PCR. In the table there are over 70,000 clones, roughly 92% of which are singletons. Sequencing input: PBMCs. These receptors came from a woman aged 18-29 years in good health and CMV-seronegative.

The rearrangement joins TRBV2 to TRBJ1-5; D unresolved. Germline values: CDR1 SNHLY, CDR2 FYNNEI. Trimming stripped 0 bases from V and 9 bases from J, with 15 bases between. The CDR3 totals 15 residues. The CDR3 spells CASSEARVQAGPQHF. Here the CDR3 DNA reads TGTGCCAGCAGTGAAGCCCGCGTTCAGGCGGGGCCCCAGCATTTT. The variable domain in full, with the rest retrieved from reference TRBV2 and TRBJ1-5, is EPEVTQTPSHQVTQMGQEVILRCVPISNHLYFYWYRQILGQKVEFLVSFYNNEISEKSEIFDDQFSVERPDGSNFTLKIRSTKLEDSAMYFCASSEARVQAGPQHFGDGTRLSIL.

The genes are TRBV18 and TRBJ2-1, with D tentatively TRBD2 (6 bases). Per the germline V gene, CDR1 is KGHSH and CDR2 is LQKENI. The CDR3 extends over 16 amino acids. The V end was cut by 0 bases, the J end by 6 bases, with 15 bases between. The CDR3 sequence is CASSPPRGRPGNEQFF. The DNA for the CDR3 is TGTGCCAGCTCACCACCGCGGGGAAGGCCCGGCAATGAGCAGTTCTTC. Combining the CDR3 with reference TRBV18 and TRBJ2-1 gives the whole variable domain NAGVMQNPRHLVRRRGQEARLRCSPMKGHSHVYWYRQLPEEGLKFMVYLQKENIIDESGMPKERFSAEFPKEGPSILRIQQVVRGDSAAYFCASSPPRGRPGNEQFFGPGTRLTVL.

The gene calls are TRBV25-1 and TRBJ2-4; 7 nucleotides agree with TRBD1. V shed 3 bases and J 8 bases; nucleotides not matched to a gene: 10. Germline-derived CDR1 and CDR2 are MGHDK and SYGVNS. The CDR3 contains 15 residues. Here the CDR3 reads CASSEHSTGKHIQYF. In nucleotides, the CDR3 is TGTGCCAGCAGTGAGCACTCGACAGGGAAGCACATTCAGTACTTC.

J is TRBJ1-2 and V is TRBV5-4; no definite D call. The CDR3 consists of 14 residues. CDR1 and CDR2 from the germline V gene are SGHNT and YYREEE (reference sequence). Trimming stripped 0 bases from V and 7 bases from J, with 13 bases between. CDR3 DNA sequence: TGTGCCAGCAGCTTGGGAGAGCCTGAGGGTGGCTACACCTTC. Residues: CASSLGEPEGGYTF.

The genes are TRBV6-1 and TRBJ2-7; TRBD2 might be the D (5 bases). The V and J ends lost 5 bases and 5 bases respectively, with 16 bases between them. CDR3 length: 14 amino acids. Germline loops: CDR1 MNHNS, CDR2 SASEGT. The CDR3 coding sequence is TGTGCCAGCAGTAAGGACTCCTTGAGAAACGAGCAGTACTTC. Residues: CASSKDSLRNEQYF.

The chain links TRBV5-1 to TRBJ2-7; TRBD1 matches at 9 bases. CDR1 is SGHRS, CDR2 YFSETQ, per germline. J gave up 6 bases and V 4 bases, and 5 bases lay outside the gene matches. The CDR3 contains 13 residues. This CDR3 reads CASSPPDRGEQYF. DNA for the CDR3: TGCGCCAGCAGCCCTCCGGACAGGGGCGAGCAGTACTTC. The full variable domain, in which reference TRBV5-1 and TRBJ2-7 provide the parts outside the CDR3, is KAGVTQTPRYLIKTRGQQVTLSCSPISGHRSVSWYQQTPGQGLQFLFEYFSETQRNKGNFPGRFSGRQFSNSRSEMNVSTLELGDSALYLCASSPPDRGEQYFGPGTRLTVT.

This clone was seen a single time. V is TRBV27 and J is TRBJ1-1; D gene unclear. V was pared by 1 base and J by 1 base, with 4 bases between. Germline V gene data show CDR1 as MNHEY and CDR2 as SMNVEV (reference sequence). The CDR3 runs 13 residues. This CDR3 is CASSLFGNTEAFF. The CDR3 coding sequence is TGTGCCAGCAGTTTATTCGGGAACACTGAAGCTTTCTTT.

The chain is built from TRBV19 and TRBJ1-5; TRBD1 matches 7 bases. CDR1 and CDR2 (germline): LNHDA, SQIVND (reference sequence). The CDR3 loop spans 16 amino acids. J lost 7 bases, V lost 4 bases, and 13 bases had no gene match. CDR3: CASSTGTVWHGQPQHF. The CDR3 DNA sequence: TGTGCCAGTAGTACCGGGACAGTTTGGCATGGCCAGCCCCAGCATTTT.

J is TRBJ2-5 and V is TRBV28; 8 nucleotides line up with TRBD2. This CDR3 contains 15 residues. Germline loops: CDR1 MDHEN, CDR2 SYDVKM. Trimming removed 3 bases from V and 1 base from J; junction bases left unmatched: 4. The CDR3, as DNA: TGTGCCAGCAGTTTGTCGCGGGGGGTCCAAGAGACCCAGTACTTC. Translation: CASSLSRGVQETQYF.

This clone was recorded once. This chain joins TRBV19 and TRBJ1-4; tentatively, D is TRBD1 (5 bases). Germline-derived CDR1 and CDR2 are LNHDA and SQIVND (reference sequence). The CDR3 length is 16 residues. The V and J ends lost 5 bases and 0 bases respectively, with 13 bases between them. The CDR3 protein is CASSAQGTSTNEKLFF. The CDR3 DNA is TGTGCCAGTAGTGCCCAAGGGACTTCAACTAATGAAAAACTGTTTTTT.

The genes are TRBV25-1 and TRBJ2-7, with no clear D. Germline V gives CDR1 MGHDK, CDR2 SYGVNS. The length of the CDR3 is 16 residues. Trimming removed 5 bases at V and 0 bases at J, with 17 bases between. The CDR3 sequence is CASSTQVGVASYEQYF. The CDR3 DNA reads as TGTGCCAGCAGTACTCAGGTAGGCGTGGCCTCCTACGAGCAGTACTTC.

DNA of the CDR3: TGTGCCAGCAACAGGGATAACTATGGCTACACCTTC. It translates to CASNRDNYGYTF. V usage is TRBV2 and J usage is TRBJ1-2, with D perhaps TRBD1 (6 bases). The CDR3 is 12 amino acids. Trimming shortened V by 7 bases and J by 1 base, and 7 bases separated the two germline ends. CDR1 SNHLY and CDR2 FYNNEI come from the germline V gene. Based on the CDR3 plus reference TRBV2 and TRBJ1-2, the full variable domain is EPEVTQTPSHQVTQMGQEVILRCVPISNHLYFYWYRQILGQKVEFLVSFYNNEISEKSEIFDDQFSVERPDGSNFTLKIRSTKLEDSAMYFCASNRDNYGYTFGSGTRLTVV.

The chain recombines TRBV20-1 with TRBJ1-2; D may be TRBD1 (5 bases). V lost 6 bases, J lost 2 bases, and 7 bases lay in between. CDR1 is DFQATT and CDR2 is SNEGSKA in the germline V gene (reference sequence). This CDR3 is built from 11 residues. The CDR3 DNA reads as TGCAGTGCGGAGGGGAACTATGGCTACACCTTC. Translated, it gives CSAEGNYGYTF.

This clone was observed once. The chain has TRBV18 and TRBJ2-6; TRBD2 matches at 13 bases. Trimming cost V 3 bases and J 1 base; bases outside gene matches: 12. This CDR3 is 21 amino acids long. The germline gives CDR1 KGHSH, CDR2 LQKENI. DNA for the CDR3: TGTGCCAGCTCACCCCAACTAGCGGGGGGGCCGACTAGGTCTGGGGCCAACGTCCTGACTTTC. Amino acids: CASSPQLAGGPTRSGANVLTF.

This chain links TRBV30 with TRBJ1-2; a possible D gene is TRBD1 (6 bases). With 1 base removed from V and 4 bases from J, the gap between germline ends came to 13 bases. The length of the CDR3 is 14 residues. Germline assignment: CDR1 GTSNPN and CDR2 SVGIG (reference sequence). CDR3 DNA: TGTGCCTGGAGTGACAGGGCCTTCATCTATGGCTACACCTTC. Encoded protein: CAWSDRAFIYGYTF.

The chain couples TRBV7-2 to TRBJ1-6; D uncertain. Per the germline V gene, CDR1 is SGHTA and CDR2 is FQGNSA. This CDR3 region has 15 residues. The ends were cut back, 5 bases at V and 7 bases at J, with 15 bases in the middle. The CDR3 loop is CASSLYWEGNSPLHF. In DNA form, the CDR3 reads TGTGCCAGCAGCCTCTATTGGGAGGGCAATTCACCCCTCCACTTT. The variable domain in full, completed from reference TRBV7-2 and TRBJ1-6, reads GAGVSQSPSNKVTEKGKDVELRCDPISGHTALYWYRQSLGQGLEFLIYFQGNSAPDKSGLPSDRFSAERTGGSVSTLTIQRTQQEDSAVYLCASSLYWEGNSPLHFGNGTRLTVT.

The gene calls are TRBV7-2 and TRBJ2-3; 9 positions agree with TRBD1. Germline V gene data show CDR1 as SGHTA and CDR2 as FQGNSA. The junction had 5 bases not matched to a gene; V was cut back by 7 bases and J by 6 bases. The CDR3 runs 13 residues. The CDR3 DNA is TGTGCCAGCAACCGAGGACAGGGGGATACGCAGTATTTT. Its translation: CASNRGQGDTQYF.

The rearrangement joins TRBV9 to TRBJ1-6; possible D gene TRBD1, 6 bases. Per the germline V gene, CDR1 is SGDLS and CDR2 is YYNGEE. The CDR3 consists of 14 residues. Between the trimmed V and J ends, which lost 1 base and 7 bases, there was a span of 9 bases. The CDR3 coding sequence is TGTGCCAGCAGCGTAAGAACAGGGAATTCACCCCTCCACTTT. Translating it yields CASSVRTGNSPLHF.

The V and J genes are TRBV7-9 and TRBJ1-2; D unresolved. The CDR3 covers 15 residues. Trimming removed 5 bases at V and 4 bases at J, with 17 bases between. The germline V gene encodes CDR1 SEHNR and CDR2 FQNEAQ (reference sequence). CDR3 coding DNA: TGTGCCAGCAGCACGGACTTGTTTGCCAGCTATGGCTACACCTTC. It translates to CASSTDLFASYGYTF. Drawing the rest from reference TRBV7-9 and TRBJ1-2, the complete variable domain is DTGVSQNPRHKITKRGQNVTFRCDPISEHNRLYWYRQTLGQGPEFLTYFQNEAQLEKSRLLSDRFSAERPKGSFSTLEIQRTEQGDSAMYLCASSTDLFASYGYTFGSGTRLTVV.

The V call is TRBV6-5, the J call TRBJ1-4; 7 bases are a match to TRBD1. Trimming cost V 0 bases and J 5 bases; bases outside gene matches: 3. The CDR3 extends over 15 amino acids. Germline V gives CDR1 MNHEY, CDR2 SVGAGI. The CDR3 DNA is TGTGCCAGCAGTTACTCGAGGGGGCCGAATGAAAAACTGTTTTTT. Amino acid sequence: CASSYSRGPNEKLFF.

V and J are TRBV6-1 and TRBJ2-2; 9 bases align to TRBD1. The CDR3 length is 17 residues. CDR1 is MNHNS, CDR2 SASEGT, per germline. V lost 0 bases and J lost 1; bases outside the gene matches: 3. CDR3: CASSEAATGGNTGELFF. The CDR3 nucleotides read TGTGCCAGCAGTGAAGCGGCGACAGGGGGGAACACCGGGGAGCTGTTTTTT.